This T cell receptor (beta chain) is from a study of early T cells in non-severe SARS-CoV-2 infection. Study summary: With bulk RNA from unsorted whole blood as input, sequencing yielded unpaired chains.

This CDR3 comprises 13 residues. Per germline, CDR1 SGHAT and CDR2 FQNNGV. V shed 5 bases and J 8 bases; nucleotides not matched to a gene: 7. The sample holds many counts of this clonotype. Molecules of cDNA were individually given unique molecular identifiers that were attached to them. TCRdb re-called the 5' RACE reads through MiXCR, storing one row per CDR3 protein. The sample has about 90,000 distinct CDR3 sequences, over 9.5% seen once. This clonotype was obtained from an adult who was a healthcare worker with PCR-confirmed SARS-CoV-2 infection or an uninfected control (not recorded which). The rearrangement uses TRBV11-2 and TRBJ2-3; TRBD2 agrees at 7 bases. The specimen comprised whole blood, sampled at baseline. DNA for the CDR3: TGTGCCAGCAGCGTGGGGCCGGGGGGTACGCAGTATTTT. This translates into CASSVGPGGTQYF.